This TCR beta chain was captured in a study of blood T cell repertoires in COVID-19. About the research overall: COVID-19 samples collected from the United States, Italy and Spain covered acute and convalescent phases.

The length of the CDR3 is 13 residues. Germline-derived CDR1 and CDR2 are MDHEN and SYDVKM. V was trimmed by 7 bases and J by 3 bases, leaving 13 bases between them. Repertoires were generated with immunoSEQ multiplex PCR, while TCRdb's copy carries only in-frame clones and drops some. The sample has approximately 300,000 clones; about nine tenths are singletons. The sequenced sample was PBMCs or T cells enriched from blood (not recorded which). The sequence came from a man in his fifties or sixties who had recovered from COVID-19. The V and J genes are TRBV28 and TRBJ2-7, with D tentatively TRBD1 (5 bases). The CDR3 is CASTSTVLYEQYF. CDR3 DNA: TGTGCCAGCACCTCGACAGTACTCTACGAGCAGTACTTC.